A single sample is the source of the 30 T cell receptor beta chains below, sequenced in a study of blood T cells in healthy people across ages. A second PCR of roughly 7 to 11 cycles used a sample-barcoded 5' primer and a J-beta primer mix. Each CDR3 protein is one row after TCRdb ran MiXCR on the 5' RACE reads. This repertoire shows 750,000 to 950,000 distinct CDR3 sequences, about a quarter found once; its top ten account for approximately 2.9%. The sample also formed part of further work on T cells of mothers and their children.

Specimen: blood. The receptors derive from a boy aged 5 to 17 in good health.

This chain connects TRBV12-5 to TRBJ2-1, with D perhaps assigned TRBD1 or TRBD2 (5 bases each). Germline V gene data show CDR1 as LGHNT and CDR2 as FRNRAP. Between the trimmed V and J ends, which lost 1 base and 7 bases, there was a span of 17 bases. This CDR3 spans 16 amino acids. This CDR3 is CASGLADPGTGNEQFF. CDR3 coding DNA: TGTGCTAGTGGTTTGGCCGATCCCGGGACGGGAAATGAGCAGTTCTTC.

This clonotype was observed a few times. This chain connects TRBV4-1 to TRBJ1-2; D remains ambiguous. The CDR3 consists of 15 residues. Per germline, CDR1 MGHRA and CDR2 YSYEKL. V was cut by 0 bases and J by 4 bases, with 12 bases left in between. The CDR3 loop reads CASSQERDALYGYTF. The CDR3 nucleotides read TGCGCCAGCAGCCAAGAACGCGATGCGCTCTATGGCTACACCTTC.

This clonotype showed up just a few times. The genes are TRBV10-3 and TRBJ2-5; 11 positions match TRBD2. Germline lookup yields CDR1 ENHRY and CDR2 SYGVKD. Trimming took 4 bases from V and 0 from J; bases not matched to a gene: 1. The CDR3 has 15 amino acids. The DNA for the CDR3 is TGTGCCATCAGTGGTAGCGGGGGGGACCAAGAGACCCAGTACTTC. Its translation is CAISGSGGDQETQYF.

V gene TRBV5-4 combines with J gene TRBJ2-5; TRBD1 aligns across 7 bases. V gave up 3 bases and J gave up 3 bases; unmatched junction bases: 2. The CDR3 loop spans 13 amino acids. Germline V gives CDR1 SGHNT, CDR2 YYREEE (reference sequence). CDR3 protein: CASSWGTEETQYF. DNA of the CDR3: TGTGCCAGCAGCTGGGGGACAGAAGAGACCCAGTACTTC.

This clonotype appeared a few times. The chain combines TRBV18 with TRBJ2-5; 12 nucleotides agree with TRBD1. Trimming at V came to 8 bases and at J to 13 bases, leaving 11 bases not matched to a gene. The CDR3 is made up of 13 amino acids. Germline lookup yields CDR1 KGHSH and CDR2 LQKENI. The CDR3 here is CASTPLGQGASYF. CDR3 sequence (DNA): TGTGCCAGCACCCCTCTGGGACAGGGGGCCTCGTACTTC.

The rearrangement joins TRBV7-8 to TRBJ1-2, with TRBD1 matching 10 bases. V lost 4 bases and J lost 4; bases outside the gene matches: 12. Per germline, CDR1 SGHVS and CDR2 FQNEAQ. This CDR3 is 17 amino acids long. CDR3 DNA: TGTGCCAGCAGCTCGCGGGACAGGGGCCGCTTTAGCTATGGCTACACCTTC. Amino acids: CASSSRDRGRFSYGYTF.

The CDR3 loop reads CASSRGQGQKLFF. The CDR3, as DNA: TGTGCCAGCAGTAGGGGACAGGGTCAAAAACTGTTTTTT. J is TRBJ1-4 and V is TRBV7-7; 9 nucleotides agree with TRBD1. The CDR3 covers 13 residues. V lost 6 bases and J lost 9; bases outside the gene matches: 5. The germline gives CDR1 SSHAT, CDR2 FNYEAQ (reference sequence). The full variable domain, its missing parts supplied by reference TRBV7-7 and TRBJ1-4, is GAGVSQSPRYKVTKRGQDVTLRCDPISSHATLYWYQQALGQGPEFLTYFNYEAQPDKSGLPSDRFSAERPEGSISTLTIQRTEQRDSAMYRCASSRGQGQKLFFGSGTQLSVL.

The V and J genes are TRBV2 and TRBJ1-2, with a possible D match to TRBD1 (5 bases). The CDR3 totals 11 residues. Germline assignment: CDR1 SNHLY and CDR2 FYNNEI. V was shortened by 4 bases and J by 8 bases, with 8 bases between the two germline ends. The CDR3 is CASSGGGGYTF. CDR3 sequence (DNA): TGTGCCAGCAGTGGGGGCGGCGGCTACACCTTC. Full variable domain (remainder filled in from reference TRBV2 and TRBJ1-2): EPEVTQTPSHQVTQMGQEVILRCVPISNHLYFYWYRQILGQKVEFLVSFYNNEISEKSEIFDDQFSVERPDGSNFTLKIRSTKLEDSAMYFCASSGGGGYTFGSGTRLTVV.

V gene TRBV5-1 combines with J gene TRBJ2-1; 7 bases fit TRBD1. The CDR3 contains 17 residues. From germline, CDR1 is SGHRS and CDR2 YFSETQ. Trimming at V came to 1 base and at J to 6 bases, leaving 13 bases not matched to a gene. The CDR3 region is CASSLLIGRGIGNEQFF. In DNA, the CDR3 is TGCGCCAGCAGCTTGTTGATCGGCAGGGGGATCGGCAATGAGCAGTTCTTC.

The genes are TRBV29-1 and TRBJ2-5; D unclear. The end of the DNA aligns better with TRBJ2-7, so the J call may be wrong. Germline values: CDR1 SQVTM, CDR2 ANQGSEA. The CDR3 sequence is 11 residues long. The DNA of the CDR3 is TGCAGCGTTGGGACGGAATACGAGCAGTACTTC. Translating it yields CSVGTEYEQYF.

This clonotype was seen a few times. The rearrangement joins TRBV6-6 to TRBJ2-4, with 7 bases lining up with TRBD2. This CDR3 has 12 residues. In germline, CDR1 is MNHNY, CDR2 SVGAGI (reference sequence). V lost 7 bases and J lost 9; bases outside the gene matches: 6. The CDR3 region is CASTKREGIQYF. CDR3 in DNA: TGTGCCAGCACGAAAAGGGAGGGCATTCAGTACTTC.

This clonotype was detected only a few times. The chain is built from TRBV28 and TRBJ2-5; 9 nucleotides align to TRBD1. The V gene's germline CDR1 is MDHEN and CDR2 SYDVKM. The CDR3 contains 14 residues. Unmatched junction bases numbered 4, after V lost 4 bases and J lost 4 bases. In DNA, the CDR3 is TGTGCCAGCAGTTCCGGACAGGGGTTAGAGACCCAGTACTTC. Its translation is CASSSGQGLETQYF. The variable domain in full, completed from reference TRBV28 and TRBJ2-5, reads DVKVTQSSRYLVKRTGEKVFLECVQDMDHENMFWYRQDPGLGLRLIYFSYDVKMKEKGDIPEGYSVSREKKERFSLILESASTNQTSMYLCASSSGQGLETQYFGPGTRLLVL.

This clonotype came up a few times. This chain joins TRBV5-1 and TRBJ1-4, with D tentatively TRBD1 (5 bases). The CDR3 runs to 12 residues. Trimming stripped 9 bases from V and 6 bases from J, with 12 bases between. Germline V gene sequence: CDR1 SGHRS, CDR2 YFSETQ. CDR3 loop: CATGRVYEKLFF. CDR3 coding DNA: TGCGCCACGGGCAGGGTATATGAAAAACTGTTTTTT.

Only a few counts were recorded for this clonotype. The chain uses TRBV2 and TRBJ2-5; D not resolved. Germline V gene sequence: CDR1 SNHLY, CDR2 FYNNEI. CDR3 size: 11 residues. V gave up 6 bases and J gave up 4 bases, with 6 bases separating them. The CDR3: CASRPLETQYF. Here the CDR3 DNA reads TGTGCCAGCAGGCCCCTAGAGACCCAGTACTTC.

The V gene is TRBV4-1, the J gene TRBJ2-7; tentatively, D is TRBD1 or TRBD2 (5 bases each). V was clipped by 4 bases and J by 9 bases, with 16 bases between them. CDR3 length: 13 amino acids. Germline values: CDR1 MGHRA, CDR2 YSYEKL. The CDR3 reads CASSLDGVGGQYF. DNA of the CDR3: TGCGCCAGCAGCCTGGACGGGGTTGGGGGGCAGTACTTC.

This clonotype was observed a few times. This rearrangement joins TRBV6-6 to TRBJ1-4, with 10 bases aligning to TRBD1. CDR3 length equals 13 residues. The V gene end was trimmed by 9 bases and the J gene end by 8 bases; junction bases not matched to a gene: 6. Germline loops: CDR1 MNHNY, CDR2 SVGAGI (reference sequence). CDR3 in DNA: TGTGCCAGTCAACCGGGACAGGGGGAAAAACTGTTTTTT. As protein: CASQPGQGEKLFF.

The DNA of the CDR3 is TGTGCCAGCAGCCAAGTCCAGTCACAAGAGACCCAGTACTTC. Translated: CASSQVQSQETQYF. The rearrangement uses TRBV3-1 and TRBJ2-5; D is unclear. This CDR3 has 14 residues. The ends were cut back, 1 base at V and 2 bases at J, with 8 bases in the middle. Per the germline V gene, CDR1 is LGHDT and CDR2 is YNNKEL (reference sequence).

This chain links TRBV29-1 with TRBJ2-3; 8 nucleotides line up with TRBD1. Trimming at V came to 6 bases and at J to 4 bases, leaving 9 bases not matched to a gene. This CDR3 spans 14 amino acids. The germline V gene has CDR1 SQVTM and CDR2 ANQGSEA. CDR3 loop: CSVLKDRGSDTQYF. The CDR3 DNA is TGCAGCGTGTTAAAAGACAGGGGATCAGATACGCAGTATTTT.

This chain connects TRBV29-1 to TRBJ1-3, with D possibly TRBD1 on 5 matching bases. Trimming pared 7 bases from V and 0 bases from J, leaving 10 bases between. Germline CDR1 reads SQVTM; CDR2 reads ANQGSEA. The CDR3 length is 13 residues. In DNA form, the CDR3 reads TGCAGCGCCAGACAGACCTCTGGAAACACCATATATTTT. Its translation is CSARQTSGNTIYF.

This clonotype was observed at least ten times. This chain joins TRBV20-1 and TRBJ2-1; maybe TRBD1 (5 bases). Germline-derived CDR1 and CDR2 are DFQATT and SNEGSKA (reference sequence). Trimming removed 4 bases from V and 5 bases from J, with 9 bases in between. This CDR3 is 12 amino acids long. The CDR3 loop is CSAIQENNEQFF. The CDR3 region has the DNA TGCAGTGCTATACAGGAAAACAATGAGCAGTTCTTC.

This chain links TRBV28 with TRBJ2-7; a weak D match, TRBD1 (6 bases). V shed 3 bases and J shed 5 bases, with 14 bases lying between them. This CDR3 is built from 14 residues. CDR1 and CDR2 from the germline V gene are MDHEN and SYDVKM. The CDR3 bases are TGTGCCAGCAGTTTGTGGTATGGGGGCAACGAGCAGTACTTC. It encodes CASSLWYGGNEQYF. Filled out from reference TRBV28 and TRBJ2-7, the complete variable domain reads DVKVTQSSRYLVKRTGEKVFLECVQDMDHENMFWYRQDPGLGLRLIYFSYDVKMKEKGDIPEGYSVSREKKERFSLILESASTNQTSMYLCASSLWYGGNEQYFGPGTRLTVT.

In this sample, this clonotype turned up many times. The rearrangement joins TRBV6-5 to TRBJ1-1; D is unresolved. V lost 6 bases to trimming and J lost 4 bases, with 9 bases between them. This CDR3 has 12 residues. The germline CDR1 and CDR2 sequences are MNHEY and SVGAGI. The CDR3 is CASSDSATEAFF. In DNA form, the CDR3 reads TGTGCCAGCAGCGACTCGGCCACTGAAGCTTTCTTT.

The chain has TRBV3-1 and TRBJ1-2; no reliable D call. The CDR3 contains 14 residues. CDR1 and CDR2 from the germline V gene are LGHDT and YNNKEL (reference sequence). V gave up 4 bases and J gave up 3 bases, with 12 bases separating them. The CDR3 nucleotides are TGTGCCAGCAGCCCAGCACGAGTCGACTATGGCTACACCTTC. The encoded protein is CASSPARVDYGYTF. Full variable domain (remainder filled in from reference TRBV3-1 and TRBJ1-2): DTAVSQTPKYLVTQMGNDKSIKCEQNLGHDTMYWYKQDSKKFLKIMFSYNNKELIINETVPNRFSPKSPDKAHLNLHINSLELGDSAVYFCASSPARVDYGYTFGSGTRLTVV.

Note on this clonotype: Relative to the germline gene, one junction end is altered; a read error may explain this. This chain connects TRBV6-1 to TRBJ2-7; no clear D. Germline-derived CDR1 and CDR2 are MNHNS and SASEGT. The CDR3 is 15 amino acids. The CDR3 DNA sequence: TGTGCCAGCAGGGAAGGAAGATGGGGCTCCTACGAGCAGTACTTC. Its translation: CASREGRWGSYEQYF.

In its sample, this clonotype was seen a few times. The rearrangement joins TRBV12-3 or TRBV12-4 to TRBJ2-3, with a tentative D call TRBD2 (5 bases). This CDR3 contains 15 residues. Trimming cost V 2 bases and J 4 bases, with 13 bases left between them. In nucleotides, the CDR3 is TGTGCCAGCAGTTTACAAGCGGCGCAGGCAGATACGCAGTATTTT. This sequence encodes CASSLQAAQADTQYF.

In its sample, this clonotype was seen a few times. Here the CDR3 DNA reads TGTGCCAGCAGTGAAGAATGGGCAGGGGACACTGAAGCTTTCTTT. This codes for CASSEEWAGDTEAFF. The chain carries TRBV25-1 and TRBJ1-1; D is possibly TRBD1 (6 bases). Germline CDR1 is MGHDK and CDR2 is SYGVNS. The CDR3 is 15 residues long. Deletions cut 2 bases from V and 3 bases from J, with 13 bases between.

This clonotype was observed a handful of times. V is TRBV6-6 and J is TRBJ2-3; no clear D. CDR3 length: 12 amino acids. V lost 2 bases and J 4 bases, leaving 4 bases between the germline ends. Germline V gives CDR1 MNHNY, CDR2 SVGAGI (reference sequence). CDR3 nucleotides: TGTGCCAGCAGTTACATCCCAGATACGCAGTATTTT. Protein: CASSYIPDTQYF.

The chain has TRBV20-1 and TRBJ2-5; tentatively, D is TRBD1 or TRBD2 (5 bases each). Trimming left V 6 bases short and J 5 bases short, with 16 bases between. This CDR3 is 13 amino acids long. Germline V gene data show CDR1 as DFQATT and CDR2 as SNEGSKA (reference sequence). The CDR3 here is CSAKERGRETQYF. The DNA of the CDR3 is TGCAGTGCCAAAGAGAGGGGTCGGGAGACCCAGTACTTC.

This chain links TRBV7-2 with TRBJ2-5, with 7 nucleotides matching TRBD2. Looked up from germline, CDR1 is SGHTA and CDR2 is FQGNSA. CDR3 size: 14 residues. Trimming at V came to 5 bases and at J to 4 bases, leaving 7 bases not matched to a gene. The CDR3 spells CASSRGVGLETQYF. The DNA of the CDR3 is TGTGCCAGCAGCCGGGGGGTCGGGCTAGAGACCCAGTACTTC.

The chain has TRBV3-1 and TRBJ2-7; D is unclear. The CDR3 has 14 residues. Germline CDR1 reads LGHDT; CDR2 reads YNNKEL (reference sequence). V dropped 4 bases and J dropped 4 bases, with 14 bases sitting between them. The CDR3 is CASSPSQGWYEQYF. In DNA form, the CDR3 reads TGTGCCAGCAGCCCCAGTCAAGGGTGGTACGAGCAGTACTTC.